These T cell receptor beta chains were read from a single sample in a study of shared clonotypes between healthy human individuals. The table came from immunoSEQ multiplex PCR; TCRdb's copy has only in-frame clones and leaves some out. The data show roughly 2.5 million clones, around 90% seen once. The sequencing input was naive CD4+ T cells sorted from blood. These receptors came from a young man in good health. The CDR3 runs from the conserved cysteine through the conserved F or W. Each record gives: CDR3 DNA, CDR3 protein, D gene, J gene, clone size, V gene. The D gene is left open where the match is weak. A row's size may be missing; if present it is once, few, many or a size class.

DNA: TGCGCCAGCACCCCGGGGGCTAGCGGGATGGGAGATACGCAGTATTTT
CDR3: CASTPGASGMGDTQYF
D: TRBD2
J: TRBJ2-3
size: -
V: TRBV5-1

DNA: TGTGCCTGGGACCAGGGGAAGGGTGGGACTAACTATGGCTACACCTTC
CDR3: CAWDQGKGGTNYGYTF
D: -
J: TRBJ1-2
size: -
V: TRBV30

DNA: TGTGCCAGCAGTTACGAGTATCAGGGGAGCGGCTACACCTTC
CDR3: CASSYEYQGSGYTF
D: -
J: TRBJ1-2
size: -
V: TRBV6-5

DNA: TGTGCCAGCAGCGTCGGAAGTCAATTTATATACGAGCAGTACTTC
CDR3: CASSVGSQFIYEQYF
D: -
J: TRBJ2-7
size: -
V: TRBV9

DNA: TGTGCCAGCACCCTCGGGGGGGAGGGCTATGGCTACACCTTC
CDR3: CASTLGGEGYGYTF
D: -
J: TRBJ1-2
size: -
V: TRBV6-1

DNA: TGCGCCAGCAGCTTGGGGAGGGGGGTAGGCACTGAAGCTTTCTTT
CDR3: CASSLGRGVGTEAFF
D: -
J: TRBJ1-1
size: -
V: TRBV5-1

DNA: TGTGCCAGCTCACCACCCTGGGTTGCCGGGGAGCTGTTTTTT
CDR3: CASSPPWVAGELFF
D: -
J: TRBJ2-2
size: few
V: TRBV18

DNA: TGTGCCAGCACCTCCTTGGGGACTTTAGCCAAAAACATTCAGTACTTC
CDR3: CASTSLGTLAKNIQYF
D: -
J: TRBJ2-4
size: -
V: TRBV27

DNA: TGTGCCAGCAGCTCGGGCAGGGGGGACACCTTC
CDR3: CASSSGRGDTF
D: TRBD1
J: TRBJ1-2
size: -
V: TRBV11-2

DNA: TGTGCCAGCAGCGGGACAGGGGGTATATCCTACAATGAGCAGTTCTTC
CDR3: CASSGTGGISYNEQFF
D: TRBD1
J: TRBJ2-1
size: -
V: TRBV5-4

DNA: TGTGCCAGCAGTTACCCTGCCTCAGGGGGAAAACTGTTTTTT
CDR3: CASSYPASGGKLFF
D: TRBD1
J: TRBJ1-4
size: -
V: TRBV6-5

DNA: TGTGCCTGGAGTGAGGGTCTGGGTGAAAAACTGTTTTTT
CDR3: CAWSEGLGEKLFF
D: -
J: TRBJ1-4
size: -
V: TRBV30

DNA: TGTGCCATCAGTGATGGGCCCCAAGAGACCCAGTACTTC
CDR3: CAISDGPQETQYF
D: -
J: TRBJ2-5
size: -
V: TRBV10-3

DNA: TGTGCCAGCAGTGAGGGTGGGACTTCTGGAAACACCATATATTTT
CDR3: CASSEGGTSGNTIYF
D: -
J: TRBJ1-3
size: -
V: TRBV2

DNA: TGCGCCAGCAGCCAGGACAGATATGGCTACACCTTC
CDR3: CASSQDRYGYTF
D: -
J: TRBJ1-2
size: -
V: TRBV5-1

DNA: TGTGCCAGCAGTCTCCGGGACTCCCTCGGAGAGACCCAGTACTTC
CDR3: CASSLRDSLGETQYF
D: -
J: TRBJ2-5
size: once
V: TRBV6-5

DNA: TGTGCCAGCTCACGTGGAAACACCATATATTTT
CDR3: CASSRGNTIYF
D: -
J: TRBJ1-3
size: -
V: TRBV6-5

DNA: TGTGCCAGCAGTTACGTGACAGTGGTTGAGCCCCAGCATTTT
CDR3: CASSYVTVVEPQHF
D: -
J: TRBJ1-5
size: few
V: TRBV6-6

DNA: TGTGCCAGCAGTGGCGCCCTAGAGCAGTACTTC
CDR3: CASSGALEQYF
D: -
J: TRBJ2-7
size: -
V: TRBV2

DNA: TGTGCCAGCAGGACAGGGTCTTCCTATGGCTACACCTTC
CDR3: CASRTGSSYGYTF
D: TRBD1
J: TRBJ1-2
size: -
V: TRBV27

DNA: TGTGCCAGTAGTATAATAGCGGGACCCAACACCGGGGAGCTGTTTTTT
CDR3: CASSIIAGPNTGELFF
D: TRBD2
J: TRBJ2-2
size: -
V: TRBV19

DNA: TGTGCCAGCAGCTTAGAGGTCGGCAGCTCCTACAATGAGCAGTTCTTC
CDR3: CASSLEVGSSYNEQFF
D: -
J: TRBJ2-1
size: -
V: TRBV11-2

DNA: TGTGCCACCAGCAGGGGGGGGACAGCAGCTAACTATGGCTACACCTTC
CDR3: CATSRGGTAANYGYTF
D: TRBD1
J: TRBJ1-2
size: -
V: TRBV15

DNA: TGTGCCTCCAGCAACGAGCACAGCCTGTATTCCTACGAGCAGTACTTC
CDR3: CASSNEHSLYSYEQYF
D: -
J: TRBJ2-7
size: -
V: TRBV2

DNA: TGTGCCAGCAGCTTAGACGTCGCGGGGGGCACAGATACGCAGTATTTT
CDR3: CASSLDVAGGTDTQYF
D: TRBD2
J: TRBJ2-3
size: -
V: TRBV7-2

DNA: TGTGCCAGTAGTATACGGGGGAAAGCTTTCTTT
CDR3: CASSIRGKAFF
D: -
J: TRBJ1-1
size: -
V: TRBV19